What follows are 7 T cell receptor beta chains derived from one specimen sequenced in a study of Ad26.COV2.S vaccination and SARS-CoV-2 variants. Here immunoSEQ multiplex PCR was the method, and the copy in TCRdb shows in-frame clones only, minus some. The table lists about 350,000 clones, approximately 81% of them singletons. As to treatment: some 20 received Ad26.COV2.S at low or high dose, single or two shots; 5 received placebo; per-sample allocation not given. Sampling was done on day 63 after the first vaccine or placebo injection. The material was peripheral blood, obtained in a trial of Ad26.COV2.S vaccine versus placebo. The receptors derive from a person between 18 and 59 years old who received the Ad26.COV2.S COVID-19 vaccine or a placebo.

The chain carries TRBV5-1 and TRBJ2-3; 8 nucleotides align to TRBD1. CDR1 and CDR2 (germline): SGHRS, YFSETQ. After removal of 2 bases from V and 3 bases from J, the junction contained 5 bases not matched to a gene. The CDR3 totals 15 residues. This chain's CDR3 is CASSFGRGLTDTQYF. Written as DNA, the CDR3 is TGCGCCAGCAGCTTTGGCAGGGGGCTAACAGATACGCAGTATTTT. The full variable domain, its missing parts supplied by reference TRBV5-1 and TRBJ2-3, is KAGVTQTPRYLIKTRGQQVTLSCSPISGHRSVSWYQQTPGQGLQFLFEYFSETQRNKGNFPGRFSGRQFSNSRSEMNVSTLELGDSALYLCASSFGRGLTDTQYFGPGTRLTVL.

A few counts support this clone. The gene calls are TRBV19 and TRBJ1-5; D possibly corresponds to TRBD1 (5 bases). Germline CDR1 and CDR2: LNHDA and SQIVND (reference sequence). V dropped 7 bases and J dropped 2 bases, with 9 bases sitting between them. The CDR3 extends over 13 amino acids. The CDR3 is CASNAGGNQPQHF. CDR3 nucleotide sequence: TGTGCCAGTAATGCGGGGGGCAATCAGCCCCAGCATTTT.

The V and J genes are TRBV9 and TRBJ2-3; D is undetermined. The CDR3 runs 15 residues. V gave up 0 bases and J gave up 1 base, with 9 bases separating them. Germline loops: CDR1 SGDLS, CDR2 YYNGEE. CDR3 bases: TGTGCCAGCAGCGTAGAGGGCTTTCGCACAGATACGCAGTATTTT. Translation: CASSVEGFRTDTQYF.

The chain joins TRBV11-2 to TRBJ2-7; D is unresolved. This CDR3 has 15 residues. CDR1 and CDR2 (germline): SGHAT, FQNNGV. The V gene lost 5 bases and the J gene lost 1 base, with 15 bases spanning the gap. The CDR3 loop reads CASSPTSPGSYEQYF. The CDR3 nucleotides are TGTGCCAGCAGCCCTACGTCTCCAGGATCCTACGAGCAGTACTTC.

This chain links TRBV3-1 (or the pseudogene TRBV3-2) with TRBJ2-2; D unresolved. The V end lost 2 bases, the J end lost 7 bases, and 2 bases lay between the germline ends. The CDR3 extends over 11 amino acids. Germline loops: CDR1 LGHDT, CDR2 YNNKEL (reference sequence). The CDR3 DNA is TGTGCCAGCAGCCAAATCGGGGAGCTGTTTTTT. Encoded protein: CASSQIGELFF.

CDR3 nucleotides: TGTGCCAGCAGTGAACTGAGCGGAGCTTTCTTT. Translated: CASSELSGAFF. The chain recombines TRBV6-1 with TRBJ1-1; D gene ambiguous. This CDR3 region has 11 residues. CDR1 and CDR2 from the germline V gene are MNHNS and SASEGT. V dropped 2 bases and J dropped 10 bases, with 8 bases sitting between them.

The gene calls are TRBV28 and TRBJ2-3, with 7 bases lining up with TRBD1. This CDR3 is 13 amino acids long. V lost 6 bases to trimming and J lost 4 bases; unmatched junction nucleotides: 4. CDR1 is MDHEN, CDR2 SYDVKM, per germline. CDR3 sequence reads: CASRRDRADTQYF. CDR3 in DNA: TGTGCCAGCAGGCGAGACAGGGCAGATACGCAGTATTTT.